A single sample gave rise to the 20 T cell receptor beta chains below, sequenced in a study of T cell responses to AZD1222 COVID-19 vaccine (dated by TCRdb to the early 2020s). The sample's time point label, in plain terms: baseline before first vaccination. The library was made by the immunoSEQ multiplex PCR assay. TCRdb obtained this table from immuneACCESS and retained in-frame rearrangements with V and J assigned. These tables miss some clones; where compared with another copy, unresolved V genes account for less than half of the shortfall, and the remainder is unexplained. The sample includes 70,000 to 95,000 clones, with roughly nine tenths observed a single time. The ten largest make up 4.2% of the sample. Material: peripheral blood, obtained on day 0 of AZD1222 vaccination. The receptor source for this set is an adult in good health.

In its sample, this clone is medium-sized. The chain carries TRBV6-5 and TRBJ1-2; perhaps TRBD1 as D (5 bases). V lost 7 bases and J lost 5, with 11 bases in between. The length of the CDR3 is 12 residues. From germline, CDR1 is MNHEY and CDR2 SVGAGI. CDR3 protein: CASKGTVYGYTF. Here the CDR3 DNA reads TGTGCCAGCAAGGGGACGGTGTATGGCTACACCTTC.

The chain carries TRBV7-9 and TRBJ2-2, with D possibly TRBD2 on 5 matching bases. The CDR3 extends over 14 amino acids. V lost 6 bases to trimming and J lost 4 bases, with 12 bases between them. Germline lookup yields CDR1 SEHNR and CDR2 FQNEAQ (reference sequence). This CDR3 is CASSPDWSTGELFF. CDR3 in DNA: TGTGCCAGCAGTCCGGACTGGAGCACCGGGGAGCTGTTTTTT.

The chain recombines TRBV6-2 or TRBV6-3 with TRBJ2-7, with TRBD2 as a possible D gene (5 bases). Per germline, CDR1 MNHEY and CDR2 SVGEGT. V lost 5 bases and J 4 bases, leaving 6 bases between the germline ends. The CDR3 extends over 11 amino acids. For the CDR3, the DNA is TGTGCCAGCAGTGGGAGATACGAGCAGTACTTC. Its translation is CASSGRYEQYF.

V gene TRBV9 combines with J gene TRBJ2-1; weak D call: TRBD1 (5 bases). Trimming left V 4 bases short and J 0 bases short, with 17 bases between. The germline V gene encodes CDR1 SGDLS and CDR2 YYNGEE. The CDR3 extends over 17 amino acids. The CDR3 region is CASSHKPTVSSYNEQFF. For the CDR3, the DNA is TGTGCCAGCAGCCACAAACCGACAGTTAGCTCCTACAATGAGCAGTTCTTC.

The chain employs TRBV9 and TRBJ1-1; D is possibly TRBD1 (6 bases). The CDR3 spans 13 residues. Trimming stripped 3 bases from V and 6 bases from J, with 12 bases between. CDR1 and CDR2 from the germline V gene are SGDLS and YYNGEE. The DNA for the CDR3 is TGTGCCAGCAGCGGGCAGGGGCGCCCTGAAGCTTTCTTT. This codes for CASSGQGRPEAFF.

The chain couples TRBV19 to TRBJ1-5; the D is unclear. Germline V gives CDR1 LNHDA, CDR2 SQIVND (reference sequence). CDR3 size: 13 residues. V was shortened by 10 bases and J by 3 bases, with 13 bases between the two germline ends. CDR3 sequence reads: CATSGNLNQPQHF. In nucleotides, the CDR3 is TGTGCCACCTCCGGGAATCTCAATCAGCCCCAGCATTTT.

This clone was picked up a small number of times. The chain has TRBV11-1 and TRBJ2-3, with no clear D. CDR3 size: 15 residues. The germline V gene has CDR1 SGHAT and CDR2 FQDESV (reference sequence). Trimming removed 3 bases from V and 1 base from J, with 11 bases in between. The CDR3 DNA reads TGTGCCAGCAGCTTTAGCCAGGCTGGCACAGATACGCAGTATTTT. Amino acids: CASSFSQAGTDTQYF.

The chain uses TRBV6-5 and TRBJ2-2, with D hard to call. This CDR3 comprises 13 residues. Germline CDR1 reads MNHEY; CDR2 reads SVGAGI. Trimming removed 7 bases at V and 5 bases at J, with 11 bases between. This CDR3 is CASTPGRTGELFF. CDR3 in DNA: TGTGCCAGCACCCCTGGTCGGACCGGGGAGCTGTTTTTT.

The chain joins TRBV4-2 to TRBJ1-6; 9 bases align to TRBD1. Trimming cost V 2 bases and J 7 bases; bases outside gene matches: 3. Germline V gene data show CDR1 as LGHNA and CDR2 as YNFKEQ. The CDR3 is made up of 15 amino acids. CDR3 DNA: TGTGCCAGCAGCCAAAAGACAGGGGGGAATTCACCCCTCCACTTT. This translates into CASSQKTGGNSPLHF.

The CDR3 loop is CASSSGRQPNSPLHF. The CDR3 DNA reads TGTGCCAGCAGTTCAGGCCGACAGCCTAATTCACCCCTCCACTTT. The V and J genes are TRBV6-5 and TRBJ1-6; a weak D match, TRBD1 (5 bases). This CDR3 region has 15 residues. Looked up from germline, CDR1 is MNHEY and CDR2 is SVGAGI. Trimming took off 4 bases at V and 6 bases at J, with 13 bases between the two ends.

V usage is TRBV6-6 and J usage is TRBJ2-2, with unresolved D. V was trimmed by 0 bases and J by 5 bases, leaving 4 bases between them. CDR3 size: 13 residues. Germline V CDR1 and CDR2: MNHNY, SVGAGI (reference sequence). The CDR3 loop is CASSYSGTGELFF. CDR3 in DNA: TGTGCCAGCAGTTACTCGGGAACCGGGGAGCTGTTTTTT.

The CDR3: CATRRTGSDEQFF. CDR3 coding DNA: TGTGCCACCAGAAGGACAGGTAGCGATGAGCAGTTCTTC. The J gene is TRBJ2-1, the V gene TRBV24-1; 7 bases are shared with TRBD1. With 7 bases clipped from V and 8 bases from J, the junction kept 7 bases outside the gene matches. Germline-derived CDR1 and CDR2 are KGHDR and SFDVKD. The CDR3 extends over 13 amino acids.

The rearrangement links TRBV19 to TRBJ1-6; D is undetermined. Germline V lookup: CDR1 LNHDA, CDR2 SQIVND (reference sequence). V lost 7 bases and J lost 0, with 13 bases in between. This CDR3 is built from 16 residues. For the CDR3, the DNA is TGTGCCAGTACCTCCATAGAGAGCTCCTATAATTCACCCCTCCACTTT. Translated, it gives CASTSIESSYNSPLHF.

This rearrangement joins TRBV7-7 to TRBJ2-1; the D gene is possibly TRBD2 (6 bases). Looked up from germline, CDR1 is SSHAT and CDR2 is FNYEAQ (reference sequence). V lost 1 base and J lost 9, with 13 bases in between. The CDR3 totals 14 residues. In DNA, the CDR3 is TGTGCCAGCAGCTTAGGTGGGGGGTCCATTGAGCAGTTCTTC. Protein: CASSLGGGSIEQFF.

CDR3 sequence (DNA): TGCACCAGCAGCCAAGTGGGGGGGCGCGGACTACTTGACGAGCAGTACTTC. This gives the protein CTSSQVGGRGLLDEQYF. V usage is TRBV1 and J usage is TRBJ2-7; the tabulated D call, TRBD2, remains unverified against the DNA. TRBV1 is described as a pseudogene. This CDR3 contains 17 residues.

The chain couples TRBV5-4 to TRBJ2-3, with TRBD2 identical over 12 bases. Losses at the gene ends were 1 base for V and 5 bases for J; bases not matched to a gene: 8. This CDR3 spans 17 amino acids. Looked up from germline, CDR1 is SGHNT and CDR2 is YYREEE (reference sequence). CDR3 residues: CASSLSLLAGGGDTQYF. The DNA for the CDR3 is TGTGCCAGCAGCTTGTCCCTACTAGCGGGGGGTGGAGATACGCAGTATTTT.

The chain links TRBV6-5 to TRBJ1-1; D gene unclear. There are 14 residues in the CDR3. V shed 0 bases and J shed 6 bases, with 11 bases lying between them. CDR1 and CDR2 (germline): MNHEY, SVGAGI. CDR3 loop: CASSYSSRKAEAFF. The CDR3 bases are TGTGCCAGCAGTTACTCGTCGAGGAAGGCTGAAGCTTTCTTT.

The rearrangement uses TRBV12-3 or TRBV12-4 and TRBJ1-1, with D perhaps TRBD1 (5 bases). The CDR3 extends over 13 amino acids. V was trimmed by 7 bases and J by 3 bases, leaving 12 bases between them. The CDR3 DNA reads as TGTGCCAGCATAAGTTCAGGGCACACTGAAGCTTTCTTT. Amino acid sequence: CASISSGHTEAFF.

The rearrangement joins TRBV7-2 to TRBJ1-2; the D is unclear. CDR3 length equals 14 residues. From germline, CDR1 is SGHTA and CDR2 FQGNSA. Trimming took off 1 base at V and 7 bases at J, with 13 bases between the two ends. CDR3 loop: CASSLGRQNAGYTF. DNA of the CDR3: TGTGCCAGCAGCTTAGGGCGGCAGAACGCTGGCTACACCTTC.

This clone was detected only a few times. The chain employs TRBV7-3 and TRBJ2-2; D gene unclear. This CDR3 contains 13 residues. Between the trimmed V and J ends, which lost 5 bases and 3 bases, there was a span of 7 bases. Germline values: CDR1 SGHTA, CDR2 FQGTGA. The CDR3 sequence is CASSPADTGELFF. DNA of the CDR3: TGTGCCAGCAGCCCAGCCGACACCGGGGAGCTGTTTTTT.